This record covers a single T cell receptor beta chain. This clone was seen ten or more times. No cognate antigen has been identified for it. No much larger clone is present one base from it, and per-base qualities are unavailable. The sample belongs to a study of blood T cell repertoires in COVID-19 (dated by TCRdb to the early 2020s). Study-wide context: Collaborator samples came from the United States, Italy and Spain and covered acute and convalescent phases of COVID-19. The material from the prospective study consisted of cDNA or gDNA derived from T cells, B-cell-depleted T cells, or PBMCs. Deeply sampled blood TCRbeta repertoires from subjects exposed to, actively infected with, or recovered from COVID-19 were included in the dataset. The repertoires were made available in a free public database intended to serve as a resource for research on the immune response to SARS-CoV-2. Samples came from the ongoing ImmuneRACE study (first 160 participants) plus 1,254 subjects from 6 global collaborators. Nearly every sample came with metadata listing a de-identified subject ID, COVID-19 status, age in years and sex. Where HLA class I and class II types were available, the types were taken from metadata supplied by the sample provider, not from assay-based typing.

Broader findings and caveats from the paper: The quantity of clinical and demographic metadata differed by source and by participant and was supplied without curation.

The immunoSEQ Assay, a bias-controlled multiplex PCR, was used to amplify TCRbeta CDR3 regions from genomic DNA. As for how the authors treated the data: The number of nucleated cells in each sample was estimated from the amplification of reference gene primers within the assay. Sequence reads were collapsed and filtered to measure the absolute abundance of every unique TCRbeta CDR3 rearrangement. Productive Simpson clonality was computed per sample as the square root of Simpson's diversity index over productive rearrangements. The immuneACCESS repertoire file appears here via TCRdb, limited to in-frame rearrangements. These files lack a portion of the clones; in checked studies, under half of the deficit traces to unresolved V genes, and the cause of the others is not known. That table gives V, J and clone size, and the DNA gave D and trimming. The sample profile shows about 220,000 clones; roughly 86% of them were found once. Approximately 10% of the sample is taken by the ten largest.

Sequences SGHNT (CDR1) and YYREEE (CDR2) are obtained from the germline V gene (reference sequence). Including the terminal cysteine and phenylalanine, the CDR3 comprises 17 residues. Only CDR3 DNA remains: 51 bases, in frame from the first base. V ends up 4 bases short and J 2 bases short, with an unmatched junction base count of 8. At one collaborating source in Seattle, patients were enrolled during active infection and were followed longitudinally through the course of disease. Collaborating institutions collected whole blood in K2EDTA tubes following their own protocols. For TCRbeta analysis, collaborators shipped samples as frozen whole blood, isolated PBMCs, or DNA extracted from either of those sample types.

The sequence is built from TRBV5-4 and TRBJ2-2, with TRBD1 identical over 10 junction bases. The clonotype comes from a woman in her 50s with COVID-19, enrolled during active disease. What was sequenced was peripheral blood. The CDR3 reads CASSETGQGLNTGELFF. The DNA sequence follows: TGTGCCAGCAGCGAAACGGGACAGGGGCTAAACACCGGGGAGCTGTTTTTT.